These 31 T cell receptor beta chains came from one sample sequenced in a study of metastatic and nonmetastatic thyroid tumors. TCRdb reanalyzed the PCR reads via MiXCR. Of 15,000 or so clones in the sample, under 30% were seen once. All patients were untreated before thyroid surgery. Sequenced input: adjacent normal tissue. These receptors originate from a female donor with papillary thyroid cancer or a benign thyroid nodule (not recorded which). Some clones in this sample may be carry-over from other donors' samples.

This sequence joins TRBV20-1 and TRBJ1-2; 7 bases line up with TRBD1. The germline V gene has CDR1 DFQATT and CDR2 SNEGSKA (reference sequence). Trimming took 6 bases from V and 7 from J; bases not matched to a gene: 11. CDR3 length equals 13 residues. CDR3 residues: CSASGGGAGGYTF. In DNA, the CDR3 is TGCAGTGCCTCGGGAGGGGGCGCGGGTGGCTACACCTTC.

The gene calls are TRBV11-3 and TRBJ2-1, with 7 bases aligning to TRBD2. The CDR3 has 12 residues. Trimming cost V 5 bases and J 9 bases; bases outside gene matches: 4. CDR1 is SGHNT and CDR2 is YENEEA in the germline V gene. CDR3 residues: CASSMTSSEQFF. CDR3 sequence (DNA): TGTGCCAGCAGCATGACTAGCAGTGAGCAGTTCTTC.

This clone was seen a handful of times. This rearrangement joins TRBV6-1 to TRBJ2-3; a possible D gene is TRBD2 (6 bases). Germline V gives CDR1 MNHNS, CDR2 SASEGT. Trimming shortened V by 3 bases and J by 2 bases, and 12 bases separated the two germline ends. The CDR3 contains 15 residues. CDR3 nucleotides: TGTGCCAGCAGTGACCGGGGAGGAGTCACAGATACGCAGTATTTT. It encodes CASSDRGGVTDTQYF.

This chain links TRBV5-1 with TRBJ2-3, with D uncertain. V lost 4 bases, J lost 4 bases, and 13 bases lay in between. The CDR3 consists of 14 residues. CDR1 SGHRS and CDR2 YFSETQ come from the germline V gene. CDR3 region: CASSPPSPSDTQYF. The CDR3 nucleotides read TGCGCCAGCAGCCCACCCAGTCCGTCAGATACGCAGTATTTT.

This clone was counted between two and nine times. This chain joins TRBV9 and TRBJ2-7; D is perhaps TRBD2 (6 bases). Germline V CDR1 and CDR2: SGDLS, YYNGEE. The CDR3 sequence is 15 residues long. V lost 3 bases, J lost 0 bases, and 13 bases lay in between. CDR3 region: CASSGSVGGSYEQYF. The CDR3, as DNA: TGTGCCAGCAGCGGTAGTGTGGGGGGCTCCTACGAGCAGTACTTC.

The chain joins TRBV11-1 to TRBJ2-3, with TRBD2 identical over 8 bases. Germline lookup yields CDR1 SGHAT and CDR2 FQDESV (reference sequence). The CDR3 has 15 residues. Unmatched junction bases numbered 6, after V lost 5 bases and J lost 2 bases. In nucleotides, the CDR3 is TGTGCCAGCAGCCACCCAGCGGGGGACACAGATACGCAGTATTTT. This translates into CASSHPAGDTDTQYF. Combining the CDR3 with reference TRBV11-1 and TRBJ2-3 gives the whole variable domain EAEVAQSPRYKITEKSQAVAFWCDPISGHATLYWYRQILGQGPELLVQFQDESVVDDSQLPKDRFSAERLKGVDSTLKIQPAELGDSAMYLCASSHPAGDTDTQYFGPGTRLTVL.

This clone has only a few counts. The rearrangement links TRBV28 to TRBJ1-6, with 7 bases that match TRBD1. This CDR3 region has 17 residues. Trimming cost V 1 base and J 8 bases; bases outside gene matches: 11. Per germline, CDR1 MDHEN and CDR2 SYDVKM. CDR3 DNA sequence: TGTGCCAGCAGTTTATCCACGGACAGGCACGGGTATTCACCCCTCCACTTT. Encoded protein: CASSLSTDRHGYSPLHF.

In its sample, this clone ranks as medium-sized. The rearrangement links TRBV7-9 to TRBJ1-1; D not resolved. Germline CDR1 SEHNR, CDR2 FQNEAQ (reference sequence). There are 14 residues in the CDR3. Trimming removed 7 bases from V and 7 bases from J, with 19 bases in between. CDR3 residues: CASTRPSRPLEAFF. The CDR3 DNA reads TGTGCCAGCACCCGACCCAGTAGGCCCCTTGAAGCTTTCTTT.

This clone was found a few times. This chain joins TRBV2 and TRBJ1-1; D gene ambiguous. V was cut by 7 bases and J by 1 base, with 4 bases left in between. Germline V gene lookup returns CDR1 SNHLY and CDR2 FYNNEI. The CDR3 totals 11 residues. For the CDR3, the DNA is TGTGCCAGCACAGCGAACACTGAAGCTTTCTTT. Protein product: CASTANTEAFF.

The CDR3 here is CASSLSMGQGAGEQFF. As DNA, the CDR3 is TGTGCCAGCAGCTTATCTATGGGACAGGGGGCAGGTGAGCAGTTCTTC. This chain uses TRBV11-2 with TRBJ2-1, with 12 nucleotides matching TRBD1. The CDR3 consists of 16 residues. V lost 2 bases and J lost 9; bases outside the gene matches: 8. In germline, CDR1 is SGHAT, CDR2 FQNNGV.

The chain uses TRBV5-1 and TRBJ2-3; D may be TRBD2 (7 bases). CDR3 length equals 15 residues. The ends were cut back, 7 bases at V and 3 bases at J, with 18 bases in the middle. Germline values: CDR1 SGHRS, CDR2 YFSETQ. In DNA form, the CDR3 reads TGCGCCAGCTCTGTGGGGGGGGCGCAAACAGATACGCAGTATTTT. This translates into CASSVGGAQTDTQYF.

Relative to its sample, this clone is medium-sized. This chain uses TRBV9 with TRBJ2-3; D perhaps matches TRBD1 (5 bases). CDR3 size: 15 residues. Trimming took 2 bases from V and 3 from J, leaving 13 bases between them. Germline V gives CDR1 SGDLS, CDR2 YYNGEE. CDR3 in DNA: TGTGCCAGCAGCGTGTTCAGGGATGGGACAGATACGCAGTATTTT. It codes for CASSVFRDGTDTQYF.

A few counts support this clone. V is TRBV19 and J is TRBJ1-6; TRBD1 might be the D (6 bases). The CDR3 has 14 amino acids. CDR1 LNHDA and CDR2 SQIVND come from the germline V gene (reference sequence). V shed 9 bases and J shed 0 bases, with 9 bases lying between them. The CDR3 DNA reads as TGTGCCAGCGGACAGAGCTCCTATAATTCACCCCTCCACTTT. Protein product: CASGQSSYNSPLHF.

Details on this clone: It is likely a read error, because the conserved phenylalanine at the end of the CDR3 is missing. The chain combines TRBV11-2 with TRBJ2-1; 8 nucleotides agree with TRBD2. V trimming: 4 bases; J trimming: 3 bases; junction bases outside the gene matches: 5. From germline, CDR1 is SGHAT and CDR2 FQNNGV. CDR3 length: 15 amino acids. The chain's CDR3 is CASSYSSGYYNEQFL. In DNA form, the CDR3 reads TGTGCCAGCAGCTATTCTAGCGGGTACTACAATGAGCAGTTCTTA.

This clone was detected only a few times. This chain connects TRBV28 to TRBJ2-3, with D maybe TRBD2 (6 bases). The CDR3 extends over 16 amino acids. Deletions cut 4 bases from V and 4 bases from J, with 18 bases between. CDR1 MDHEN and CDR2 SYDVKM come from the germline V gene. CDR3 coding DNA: TGTGCCAGCAGTTCCATTAGCGGCCGGGCGGCAGATACGCAGTATTTT. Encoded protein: CASSSISGRAADTQYF.

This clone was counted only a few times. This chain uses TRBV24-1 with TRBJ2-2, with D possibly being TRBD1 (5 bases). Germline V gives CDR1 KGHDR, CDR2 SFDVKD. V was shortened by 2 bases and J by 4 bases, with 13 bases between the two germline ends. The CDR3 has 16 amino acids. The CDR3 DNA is TGTGCCACCAGTGATTCCTCAGGGTATGGCACCGGGGAGCTGTTTTTT. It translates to CATSDSSGYGTGELFF.

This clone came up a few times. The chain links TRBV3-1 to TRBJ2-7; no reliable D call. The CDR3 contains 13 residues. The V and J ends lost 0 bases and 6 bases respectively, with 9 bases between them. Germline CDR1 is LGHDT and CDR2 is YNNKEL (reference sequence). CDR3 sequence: CASSQETKGEQYF. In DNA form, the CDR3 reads TGTGCCAGCAGCCAAGAAACAAAAGGCGAGCAGTACTTC.

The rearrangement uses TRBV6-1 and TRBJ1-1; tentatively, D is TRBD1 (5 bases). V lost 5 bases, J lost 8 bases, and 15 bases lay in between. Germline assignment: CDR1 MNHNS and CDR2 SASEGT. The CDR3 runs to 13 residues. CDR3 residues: CASSRDPPSEAFF. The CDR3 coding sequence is TGTGCCAGCAGTAGGGACCCCCCCAGCGAAGCTTTCTTT.

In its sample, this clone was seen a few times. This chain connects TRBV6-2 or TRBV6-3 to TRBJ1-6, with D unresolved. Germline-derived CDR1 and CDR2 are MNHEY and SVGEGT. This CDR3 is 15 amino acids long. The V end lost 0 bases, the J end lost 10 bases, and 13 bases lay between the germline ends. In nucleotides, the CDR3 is TGTGCCAGCAGTTACTCGGTCCCGGGGTGGTCACCCCTCCACTTT. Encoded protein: CASSYSVPGWSPLHF.

CDR3: CASTTYESETQYF. In DNA, the CDR3 is TGTGCCAGCACCACATATGAGTCAGAGACCCAGTACTTC. The gene calls are TRBV7-2 and TRBJ2-5; D ambiguous. The CDR3 has 13 amino acids. V gave up 7 bases and J gave up 4 bases, with 13 bases separating them. Per germline, CDR1 SGHTA and CDR2 FQGNSA.

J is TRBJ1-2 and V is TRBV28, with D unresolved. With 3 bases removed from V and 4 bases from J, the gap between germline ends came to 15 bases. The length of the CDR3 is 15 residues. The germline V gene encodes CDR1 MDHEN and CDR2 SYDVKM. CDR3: CASSFPGGRGYGYTF. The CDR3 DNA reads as TGTGCCAGCAGTTTCCCCGGTGGGCGCGGCTATGGCTACACCTTC.

As DNA, the CDR3 is TGCGCCAGCAGCTCCATCCTGGACGGGGAAAAACTGTTTTTT. Protein sequence: CASSSILDGEKLFF. The chain recombines TRBV5-1 with TRBJ1-4; D is unresolved. Trimming took 3 bases from V and 8 from J, leaving 14 bases between them. This CDR3 spans 14 amino acids. In germline, CDR1 is SGHRS, CDR2 YFSETQ.

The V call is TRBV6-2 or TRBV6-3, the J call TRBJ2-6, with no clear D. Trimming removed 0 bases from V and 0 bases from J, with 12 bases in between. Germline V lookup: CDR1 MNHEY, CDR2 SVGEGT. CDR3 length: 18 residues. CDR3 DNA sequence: TGTGCCAGCAGTTACTCAGGCTACAGACTCTCTGGGGCCAACGTCCTGACTTTC. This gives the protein CASSYSGYRLSGANVLTF.

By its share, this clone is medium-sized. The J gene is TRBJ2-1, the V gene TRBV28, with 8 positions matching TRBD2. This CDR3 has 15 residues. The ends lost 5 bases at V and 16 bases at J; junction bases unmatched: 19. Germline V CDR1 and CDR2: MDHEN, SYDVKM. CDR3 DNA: TGTGCCAGCAGTGTCATCGGGAGGGCTTACAATGAGCTTTTCTTC. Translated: CASSVIGRAYNELFF.

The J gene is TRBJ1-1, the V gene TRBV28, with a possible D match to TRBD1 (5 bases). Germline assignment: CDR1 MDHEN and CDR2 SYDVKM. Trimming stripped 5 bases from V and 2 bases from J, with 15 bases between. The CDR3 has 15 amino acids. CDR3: CASSPGTSGNTEAFF. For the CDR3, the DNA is TGTGCCAGCAGTCCGGGGACTTCGGGAAACACTGAAGCTTTCTTT.

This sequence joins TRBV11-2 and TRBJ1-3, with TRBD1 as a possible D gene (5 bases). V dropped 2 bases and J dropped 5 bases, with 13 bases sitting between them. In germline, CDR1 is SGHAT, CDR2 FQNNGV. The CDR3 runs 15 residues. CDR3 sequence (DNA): TGTGCCAGCAGCTTACATGCATCGGGGCGAAACACCATATATTTT. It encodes CASSLHASGRNTIYF.

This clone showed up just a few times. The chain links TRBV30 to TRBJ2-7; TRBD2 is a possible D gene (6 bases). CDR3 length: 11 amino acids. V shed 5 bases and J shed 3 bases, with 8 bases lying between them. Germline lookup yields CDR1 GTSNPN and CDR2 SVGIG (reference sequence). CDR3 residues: CAWSSDYEQYF. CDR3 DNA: TGTGCCTGGTCTAGCGACTACGAGCAGTACTTC.

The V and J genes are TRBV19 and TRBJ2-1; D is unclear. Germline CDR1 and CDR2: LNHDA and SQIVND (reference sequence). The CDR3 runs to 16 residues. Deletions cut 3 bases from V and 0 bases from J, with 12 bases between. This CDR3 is CASSIRARSSYNEQFF. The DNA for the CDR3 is TGTGCCAGTAGTATTCGCGCCAGAAGCTCCTACAATGAGCAGTTCTTC. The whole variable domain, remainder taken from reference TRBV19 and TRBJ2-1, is DGGITQSPKYLFRKEGQNVTLSCEQNLNHDAMYWYRQDPGQGLRLIYYSQIVNDFQKGDIAEGYSVSREKKESFPLTVTSAQKNPTAFYLCASSIRARSSYNEQFFGPGTRLTVL.

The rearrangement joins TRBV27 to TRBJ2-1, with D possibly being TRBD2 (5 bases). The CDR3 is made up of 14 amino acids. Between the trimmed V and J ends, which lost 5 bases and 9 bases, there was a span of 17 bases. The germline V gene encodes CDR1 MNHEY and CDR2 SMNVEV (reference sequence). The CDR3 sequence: CASSRDLTGGEQFF. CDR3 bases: TGTGCCAGCAGTCGGGATTTGACGGGCGGTGAGCAGTTCTTC.

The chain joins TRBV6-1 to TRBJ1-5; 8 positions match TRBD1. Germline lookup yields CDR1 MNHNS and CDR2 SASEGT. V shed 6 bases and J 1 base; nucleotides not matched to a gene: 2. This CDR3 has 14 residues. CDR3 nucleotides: TGTGCCAGCAGGGCAGGGGGCAGCAATCAGCCCCAGCATTTT. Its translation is CASRAGGSNQPQHF.

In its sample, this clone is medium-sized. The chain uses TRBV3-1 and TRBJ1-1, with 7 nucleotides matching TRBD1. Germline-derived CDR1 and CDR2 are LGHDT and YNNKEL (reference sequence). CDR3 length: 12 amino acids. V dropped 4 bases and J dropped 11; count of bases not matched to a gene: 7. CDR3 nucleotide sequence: TGTGCCAGCAGCCCAGACAGGGTGTCGGCTTTCTTT. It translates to CASSPDRVSAFF.